The T cell receptor (beta chain) described here comes from a study of brain T cells in children with intractable seizures. Only cases whose brain tissue showed the highest T cell transcript signatures were sequenced. Clones were sequenced by immunoSEQ multiplex PCR, and TCRdb holds only the in-frame ones, with some missing. This table has 110,000 or so clones, around 94% appearing once. The CDR3 contains 16 residues. Germline assignment: CDR1 SGHRS and CDR2 YFSETQ. V lost 4 bases to trimming and J lost 2 bases, with 13 bases between them. The clonotype was recovered from a boy in the first two years of life with hemimegalencephaly and intractable seizures. V gene TRBV5-1 combines with J gene TRBJ2-6; possibly TRBD2 for D (5 bases). The sequences come from peripheral blood, collected at surgery. CDR3 sequence: CASSAGILAGANVLTF. The CDR3, as DNA: TGCGCCAGCAGCGCGGGTATACTTGCTGGGGCCAACGTCCTGACTTTC.